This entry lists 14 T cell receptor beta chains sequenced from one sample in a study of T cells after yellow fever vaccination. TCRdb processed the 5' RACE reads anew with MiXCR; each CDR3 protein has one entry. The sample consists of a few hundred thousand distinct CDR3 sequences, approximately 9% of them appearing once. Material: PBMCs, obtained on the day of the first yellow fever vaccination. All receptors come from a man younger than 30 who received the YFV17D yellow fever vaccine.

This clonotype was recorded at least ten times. CDR3 sequence (DNA): TGCAGTGCCGGGTGGGGACCTGAAGCTTTCTTT. Its protein product is CSAGWGPEAFF. The chain combines TRBV20-1 with TRBJ1-1; D might be TRBD1 (5 bases). The V gene's germline CDR1 is DFQATT and CDR2 SNEGSKA (reference sequence). CDR3 size: 11 residues. V was trimmed by 6 bases and J by 6 bases, leaving 11 bases between them.

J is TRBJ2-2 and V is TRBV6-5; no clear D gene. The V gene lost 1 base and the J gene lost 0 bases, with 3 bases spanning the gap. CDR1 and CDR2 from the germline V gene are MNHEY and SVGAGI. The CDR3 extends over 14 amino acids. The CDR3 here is CASSYYTNTGELFF. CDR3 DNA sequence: TGTGCCAGCAGTTACTATACGAACACCGGGGAGCTGTTTTTT.

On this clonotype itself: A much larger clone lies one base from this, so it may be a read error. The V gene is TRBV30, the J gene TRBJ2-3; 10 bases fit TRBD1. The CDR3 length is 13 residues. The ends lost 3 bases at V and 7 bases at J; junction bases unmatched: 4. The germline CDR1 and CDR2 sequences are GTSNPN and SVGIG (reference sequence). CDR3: CAWRTGGGYTQYF. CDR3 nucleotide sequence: TGTGCCTGGAGGACAGGGGGCGGGTATACGCAGTATTTT.

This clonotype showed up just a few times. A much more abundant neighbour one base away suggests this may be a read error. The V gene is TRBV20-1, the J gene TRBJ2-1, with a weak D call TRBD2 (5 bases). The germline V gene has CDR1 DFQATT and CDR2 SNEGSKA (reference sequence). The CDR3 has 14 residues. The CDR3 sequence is CCASTEIHYNEQFF. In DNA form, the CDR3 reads TGCTGTGCTAGCACGGAAATCCATTACAATGAGCAGTTCTTC.

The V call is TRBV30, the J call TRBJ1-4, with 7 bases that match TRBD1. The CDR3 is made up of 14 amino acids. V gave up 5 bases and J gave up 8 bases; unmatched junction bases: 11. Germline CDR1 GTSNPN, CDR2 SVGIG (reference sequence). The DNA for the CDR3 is TGTGCCTGGGGGACGAGGGGGCGCAACGAAAAACTGTTTTTT. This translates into CAWGTRGRNEKLFF.

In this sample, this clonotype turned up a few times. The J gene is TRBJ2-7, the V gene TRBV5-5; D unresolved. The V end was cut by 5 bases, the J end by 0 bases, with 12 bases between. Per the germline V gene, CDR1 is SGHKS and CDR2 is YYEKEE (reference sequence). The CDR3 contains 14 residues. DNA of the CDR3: TGTGCCAGCAGACGTGGTGAGATCTCCTACGAGCAGTACGTC. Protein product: CASRRGEISYEQYV.

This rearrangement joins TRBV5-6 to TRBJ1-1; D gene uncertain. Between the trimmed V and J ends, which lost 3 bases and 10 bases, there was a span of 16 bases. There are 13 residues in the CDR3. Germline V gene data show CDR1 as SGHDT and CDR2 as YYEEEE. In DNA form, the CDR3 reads TGTGCCAGCAGCTCTGGCGCCTCGTCACGAGCTTTCTTT. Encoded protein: CASSSGASSRAFF.

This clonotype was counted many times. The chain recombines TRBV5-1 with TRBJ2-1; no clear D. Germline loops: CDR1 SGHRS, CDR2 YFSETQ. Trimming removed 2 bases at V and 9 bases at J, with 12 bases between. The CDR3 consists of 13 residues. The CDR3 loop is CASSFGTEGEQFF. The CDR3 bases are TGCGCCAGCAGCTTCGGTACTGAAGGTGAGCAGTTCTTC.

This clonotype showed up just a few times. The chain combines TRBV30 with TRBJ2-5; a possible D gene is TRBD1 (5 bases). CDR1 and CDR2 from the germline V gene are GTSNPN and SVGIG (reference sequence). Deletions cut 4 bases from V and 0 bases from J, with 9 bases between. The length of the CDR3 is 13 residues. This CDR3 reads CAWTSGYQETQYF. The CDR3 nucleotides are TGTGCCTGGACGTCAGGGTACCAAGAGACCCAGTACTTC.

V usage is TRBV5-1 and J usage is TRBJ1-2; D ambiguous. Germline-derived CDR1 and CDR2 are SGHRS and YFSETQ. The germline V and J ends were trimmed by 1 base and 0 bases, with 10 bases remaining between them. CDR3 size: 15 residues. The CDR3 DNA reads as TGCGCCAGCAGCTTGTACGTCGGACCTAACTATGGCTACACCTTC. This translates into CASSLYVGPNYGYTF. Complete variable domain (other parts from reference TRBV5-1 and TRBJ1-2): KAGVTQTPRYLIKTRGQQVTLSCSPISGHRSVSWYQQTPGQGLQFLFEYFSETQRNKGNFPGRFSGRQFSNSRSEMNVSTLELGDSALYLCASSLYVGPNYGYTFGSGTRLTVV.

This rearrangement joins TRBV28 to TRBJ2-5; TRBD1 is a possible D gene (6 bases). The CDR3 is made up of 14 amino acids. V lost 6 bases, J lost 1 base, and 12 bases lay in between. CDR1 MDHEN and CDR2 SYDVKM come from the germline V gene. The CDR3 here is CASSMGQIQETQYF. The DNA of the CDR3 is TGTGCCAGCAGCATGGGACAAATCCAAGAGACCCAGTACTTC.

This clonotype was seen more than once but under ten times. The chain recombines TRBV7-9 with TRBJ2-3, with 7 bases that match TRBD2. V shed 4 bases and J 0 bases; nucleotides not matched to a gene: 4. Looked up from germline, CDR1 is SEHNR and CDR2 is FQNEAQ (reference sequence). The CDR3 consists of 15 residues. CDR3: CASSSKRGSTDTQYF. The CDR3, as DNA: TGTGCCAGCAGCTCAAAGCGGGGTAGCACAGATACGCAGTATTTT. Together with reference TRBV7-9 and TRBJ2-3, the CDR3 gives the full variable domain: DTGVSQNPRHKITKRGQNVTFRCDPISEHNRLYWYRQTLGQGPEFLTYFQNEAQLEKSRLLSDRFSAERPKGSFSTLEIQRTEQGDSAMYLCASSSKRGSTDTQYFGPGTRLTVL.

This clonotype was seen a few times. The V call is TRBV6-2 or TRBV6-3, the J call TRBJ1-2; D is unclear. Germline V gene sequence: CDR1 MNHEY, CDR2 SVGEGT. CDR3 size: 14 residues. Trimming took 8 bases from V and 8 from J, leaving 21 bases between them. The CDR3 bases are TGTGCCAGCTCAAGCGCCGGACTCTACGAGGGCTACACCTTC. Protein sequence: CASSSAGLYEGYTF.

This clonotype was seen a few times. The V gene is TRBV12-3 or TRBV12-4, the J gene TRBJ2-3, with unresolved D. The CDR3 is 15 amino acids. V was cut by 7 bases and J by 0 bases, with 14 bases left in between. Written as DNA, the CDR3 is TGTGCCAGCATACCGGACGGAACTAGCACAGATACGCAGTATTTT. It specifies CASIPDGTSTDTQYF.